A single T cell receptor (beta chain) is shown here with its context. Its cognate antigen is unknown. These data originate in a study of cytomegalovirus exposure and HLA in healthy donors. Study results and limitations: When the data were analyzed later, several of the most significant clusters appeared to be linked to common viral pathogens.

Per the germline V gene, CDR1 is GTSNPN and CDR2 is SVGIG (reference sequence). The CDR3 is 11 residues long. Trimming took 7 bases from V and 3 from J, leaving 9 bases between them. The PCR employed 60 Vbeta primers together with 13 Jbeta primers. Method: immunoSEQ multiplex PCR; TCRdb's copy keeps in-frame clones and lacks some. The sample yields about 180,000 clones, 70% to 85% seen once. Sequences were obtained from PBMCs. The chain recombines TRBV30 with TRBJ1-2; D remains ambiguous. The sequence was obtained from a girl aged 2-10 years in good health and CMV-seropositive. CDR3 residues: CASLGDYGYTF. The CDR3, as DNA: TGTGCCTCCCTCGGGGACTATGGCTACACCTTC.